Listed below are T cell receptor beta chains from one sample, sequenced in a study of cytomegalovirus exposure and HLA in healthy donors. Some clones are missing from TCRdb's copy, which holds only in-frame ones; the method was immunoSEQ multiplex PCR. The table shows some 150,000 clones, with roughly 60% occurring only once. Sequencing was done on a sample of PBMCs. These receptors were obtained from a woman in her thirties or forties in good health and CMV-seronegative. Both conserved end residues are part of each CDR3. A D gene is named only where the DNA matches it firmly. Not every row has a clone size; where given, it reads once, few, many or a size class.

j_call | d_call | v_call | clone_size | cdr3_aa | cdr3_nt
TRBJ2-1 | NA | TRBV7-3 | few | CASSLDRTALRNEQFF | TGTGCCAGCAGCCTAGACAGGACAGCCCTACGCAATGAGCAGTTCTTC
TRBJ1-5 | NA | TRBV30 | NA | CAWSTGNAYQPQHF | TGTGCCTGGAGTACCGGGAACGCCTATCAGCCCCAGCATTTT
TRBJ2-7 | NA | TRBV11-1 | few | CASSLEGYEQYF | TGTGCCAGCAGCTTAGAGGGGTACGAGCAGTACTTC
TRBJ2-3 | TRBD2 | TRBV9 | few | CASSSQRGGRTDTQYF | TGTGCCAGCAGCTCCCAGCGGGGGGGCCGAACAGATACGCAGTATTTT
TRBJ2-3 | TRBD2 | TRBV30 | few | CAWSVRVSGGSDTQYF | TGTGCCTGGAGTGTTAGGGTTAGCGGGGGCTCAGATACGCAGTATTTT
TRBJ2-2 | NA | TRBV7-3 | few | CASRPGGSGELFF | TGTGCCAGCAGACCCGGCGGGTCTGGGGAGCTGTTTTTT
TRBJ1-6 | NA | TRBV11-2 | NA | CASSPAGGPSSYNSPLHF | TGTGCCAGCAGCCCGGCGGGGGGCCCAAGCTCCTATAATTCACCCCTCCACTTT
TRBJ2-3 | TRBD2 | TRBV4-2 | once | CASSDPGTSGSTDTQYF | TGTGCCAGCAGCGACCCTGGCACTAGCGGTAGCACAGATACGCAGTATTTT
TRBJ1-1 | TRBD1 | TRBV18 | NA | CASSRGVTGLSTEAFF | TGTGCCAGCTCCCGGGGCGTGACAGGGCTGAGCACTGAAGCTTTCTTT
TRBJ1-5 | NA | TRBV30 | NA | CAWSRGQNQPQHF | TGTGCCTGGAGCCGCGGACAGAATCAGCCCCAGCATTTT
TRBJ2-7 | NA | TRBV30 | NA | CAWTYGQPYEQYF | TGTGCCTGGACATATGGACAGCCCTACGAGCAGTACTTC
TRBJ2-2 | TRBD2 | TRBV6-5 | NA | CASSYSSGSYTGELFF | TGTGCCAGCAGTTACTCTAGCGGGTCTTACACCGGGGAGCTGTTTTTT
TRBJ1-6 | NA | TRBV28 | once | CASSPLTPAPRGNSPLHF | TGTGCCAGCAGCCCCCTAACTCCGGCTCCTAGGGGTAATTCACCCCTCCACTTT
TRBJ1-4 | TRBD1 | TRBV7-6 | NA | CASSLGQGKLFF | TGTGCCAGCAGCTTAGGACAGGGCAAACTGTTTTTT
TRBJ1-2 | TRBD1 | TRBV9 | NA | CASSATGNNGYTF | TGTGCCAGCAGCGCGACAGGGAACAATGGCTACACCTTC
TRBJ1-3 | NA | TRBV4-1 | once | CASSQDAQGNTIYF | TGCGCCAGCAGCCAAGATGCGCAGGGGAACACCATATATTTT
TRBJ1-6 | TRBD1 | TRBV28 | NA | CASSPTGGHSPLHF | TGTGCCAGCAGTCCGACAGGGGGCCATTCACCCCTCCACTTT
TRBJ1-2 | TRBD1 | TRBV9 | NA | CASSVAGTGSYGYTF | TGTGCCAGCAGCGTAGCCGGGACAGGGTCTTATGGCTACACCTTC
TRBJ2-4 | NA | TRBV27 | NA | CASAQGIAKNIQYF | TGTGCCAGCGCCCAGGGGATAGCCAAAAACATTCAGTACTTC
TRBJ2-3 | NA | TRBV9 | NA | CASSSRGWGTDTQYF | TGTGCCAGCAGCTCCCGGGGGTGGGGCACAGATACGCAGTATTTT
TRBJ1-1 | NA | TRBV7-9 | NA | CASSLARGSLLDTEAFF | TGTGCCAGCAGCTTAGCGCGCGGGAGTTTATTGGACACTGAAGCTTTCTTT
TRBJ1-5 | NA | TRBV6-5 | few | CASSSQGYNQPQHF | TGTGCCAGCAGTTCCCAGGGGTATAATCAGCCCCAGCATTTT
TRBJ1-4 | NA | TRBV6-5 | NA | CASSYSTTGGEKLFF | TGTGCCAGCAGTTACTCGACCACGGGGGGTGAAAAACTGTTTTTT
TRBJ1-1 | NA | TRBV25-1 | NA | CASSGRGPNTEAFF | TGTGCCAGCAGTGGGCGGGGACCGAACACTGAAGCTTTCTTT
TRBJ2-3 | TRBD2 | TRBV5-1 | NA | CASSYSGTSGGPRSDTQYF | TGCGCCAGCAGCTATTCCGGGACTAGCGGGGGGCCTAGGTCAGATACGCAGTATTTT
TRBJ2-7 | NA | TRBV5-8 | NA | CASSLAPDSNYEQYF | TGTGCCAGCAGCTTGGCTCCTGACAGTAACTACGAGCAGTACTTC
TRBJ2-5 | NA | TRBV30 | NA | CASQGRQTQYF | TGTGCCTCCCAGGGGCGTCAGACCCAGTACTTC
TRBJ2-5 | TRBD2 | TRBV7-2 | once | CASSLTAGGFSGTQYF | TGTGCCAGCAGCTTAACGGCGGGGGGGTTCTCAGGGACCCAGTACTTC
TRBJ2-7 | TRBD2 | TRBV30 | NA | CAWSVPSGGVSSYEQYF | TGTGCCTGGAGTGTCCCTAGCGGGGGGGTTAGCTCCTACGAGCAGTACTTC
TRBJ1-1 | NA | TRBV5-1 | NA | CASSSGQSLAEAFF | TGCGCCAGCAGCTCGGGACAAAGTTTGGCTGAAGCTTTCTTT
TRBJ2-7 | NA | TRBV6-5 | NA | CASSYSSSGMVHEQYF | TGTGCCAGCAGTTACTCGTCATCAGGGATGGTCCACGAGCAATACTTC